The 25 T cell receptor beta chains below were found in one sample sequenced in a study of cytomegalovirus exposure and HLA in healthy donors. Amplification used 60 Vbeta primers and 13 Jbeta primers. Clones were read by immunoSEQ multiplex PCR, and TCRdb kept only the in-frame ones, dropping some. The sample records around 120,000 clones, around 79% being singletons. The sample comprised PBMCs. The receptors stem from a young woman in good health and CMV-seropositive.

This chain links TRBV4-3 with TRBJ2-1, with 12 positions matching TRBD2. V lost 0 bases, J lost 7 bases, and 13 bases stayed unmatched. The germline gives CDR1 LGHNA, CDR2 YSLEER. CDR3 length equals 19 residues. DNA for the CDR3: TGCGCCAGCAGCCAAGACGCACTAGCGGGGGGCCTGTATAAGAATGAGCAGTTCTTC. Protein sequence: CASSQDALAGGLYKNEQFF.

The chain employs TRBV11-3 and TRBJ2-1, with D tentatively TRBD1 (5 bases). Trimming removed 1 base at V and 5 bases at J, with 9 bases between. Germline CDR1 reads SGHNT; CDR2 reads YENEEA. The CDR3 length is 14 residues. The chain's CDR3 is CASSLGQLDNEQFF. The CDR3 DNA reads as TGTGCCAGCAGCTTAGGACAGCTAGACAATGAGCAGTTCTTC. Full variable domain (rest looked up from reference TRBV11-3 and TRBJ2-1): EAGVVQSPRYKIIEKKQPVAFWCNPISGHNTLYWYLQNLGQGPELLIRYENEEAVDDSQLPKDRFSAERLKGVDSTLKIQPAELGDSAVYLCASSLGQLDNEQFFGPGTRLTVL.

The genes are TRBV5-1 and TRBJ1-1; no firm D call. The CDR3 extends over 14 amino acids. The ends were cut back, 0 bases at V and 1 base at J, with 7 bases in the middle. CDR1 is SGHRS and CDR2 is YFSETQ in the germline V gene. CDR3 in DNA: TGCGCCAGCAGCTTGGTTCAGGAGAACACTGAAGCTTTCTTT. This codes for CASSLVQENTEAFF.

The J gene is TRBJ1-2, the V gene TRBV5-6; 9 bases line up with TRBD1. Germline V gene data show CDR1 as SGHDT and CDR2 as YYEEEE. Trimming at V came to 4 bases and at J to 6 bases, leaving 4 bases not matched to a gene. The CDR3 has 13 residues. CDR3 DNA sequence: TGTGCCAGCAGCATGAGACAGGGGGATGGCTACACCTTC. Translated: CASSMRQGDGYTF.

This rearrangement joins TRBV18 to TRBJ2-2; weak D call: TRBD1 (5 bases). Germline CDR1 reads KGHSH; CDR2 reads LQKENI. Trimming removed 3 bases at V and 6 bases at J, with 17 bases between. This CDR3 spans 16 amino acids. Here the CDR3 DNA reads TGTGCCAGCTCACCTCCTAGTCTACAGGAATCCGGGGAGCTGTTTTTT. This encodes CASSPPSLQESGELFF.

The chain is built from TRBV5-6 and TRBJ2-7, with D hard to call. The CDR3 has 13 amino acids. The germline V gene has CDR1 SGHDT and CDR2 YYEEEE. Trimming removed 0 bases at V and 6 bases at J, with 10 bases between. The CDR3 coding sequence is TGTGCCAGCAGCTTGGCTCCGTCCGGCGAGCAGTACTTC. Translating it yields CASSLAPSGEQYF.

This clone came up a few times. This chain joins TRBV5-5 and TRBJ2-7; no firm D call. This CDR3 spans 16 amino acids. The germline V gene has CDR1 SGHKS and CDR2 YYEKEE (reference sequence). V was cut by 3 bases and J by 7 bases, with 23 bases left in between. The DNA of the CDR3 is TGTGCCAGCAGCTGGGCTCCCGGATCCCACCTTGGGGAGCAGTACTTC. This gives the protein CASSWAPGSHLGEQYF.

The chain employs TRBV27 and TRBJ1-2, with 9 bases matching TRBD1. Per the germline V gene, CDR1 is MNHEY and CDR2 is SMNVEV (reference sequence). This CDR3 contains 16 residues. J lost 4 bases, V lost 4 bases, and 10 bases had no gene match. Written as DNA, the CDR3 is TGTGCCAGCAGTTCAACCGGGACAGGGCCCCTCTATGGCTACACCTTC. Residues: CASSSTGTGPLYGYTF.

This chain links TRBV11-2 with TRBJ1-6, with D uncertain. CDR1 is SGHAT, CDR2 FQNNGV, per germline. The CDR3 spans 14 residues. The V end lost 5 bases, the J end lost 0 bases, and 5 bases lay between the germline ends. CDR3 bases: TGTGCCAGCAGCCCCAGCTCCTATAATTCACCCCTCCACTTT. It is translated as CASSPSSYNSPLHF.

This clone was recorded a few times. The V gene is TRBV5-6, the J gene TRBJ1-2; possibly TRBD1 for D (6 bases). V was shortened by 0 bases and J by 4 bases, with 10 bases between the two germline ends. Germline CDR1 reads SGHDT; CDR2 reads YYEEEE. The CDR3 extends over 14 amino acids. The CDR3 nucleotides read TGTGCCAGCAGCTTGGGCAGGGGACCCTATGGCTACACCTTC. Translating it yields CASSLGRGPYGYTF.

The CDR3 loop is CSVEDSGTGVFYNEQFF. The CDR3 coding sequence is TGCAGCGTTGAAGATTCGGGGACAGGGGTCTTCTACAATGAGCAGTTCTTC. The rearrangement links TRBV29-1 to TRBJ2-1; the match to TRBD1 covers 10 bases. V lost 0 bases to trimming and J lost 3 bases; unmatched junction nucleotides: 8. This CDR3 has 17 amino acids. Germline V lookup: CDR1 SQVTM, CDR2 ANQGSEA.

For the CDR3, the DNA is TGTGCCTGGAGTCAGGATTATAGCAATCAGCCCCAGCATTTT. Amino acid sequence: CAWSQDYSNQPQHF. V and J are TRBV30 and TRBJ1-5; D gene unclear. V gave up 2 bases and J gave up 0 bases, with 8 bases separating them. The germline V gene has CDR1 GTSNPN and CDR2 SVGIG (reference sequence). This CDR3 is built from 14 residues.

This clone has more than one count but fewer than ten. This sequence joins TRBV5-4 and TRBJ2-7; D perhaps matches TRBD2 (7 bases). Looked up from germline, CDR1 is SGHNT and CDR2 is YYREEE (reference sequence). The CDR3 is made up of 14 amino acids. V was trimmed by 4 bases and J by 3 bases, leaving 14 bases between them. In DNA form, the CDR3 reads TGTGCCAGCAGCAGGGGGGGGAAGGGCTACGAGCAGTACTTC. It encodes CASSRGGKGYEQYF.

V gene TRBV4-1 combines with J gene TRBJ2-7, with 7 bases aligning to TRBD2. J was trimmed by 6 bases and V by 0 bases; bases with no gene match: 11. The CDR3 totals 16 residues. Per germline, CDR1 MGHRA and CDR2 YSYEKL. The CDR3 nucleotides read TGCGCCAGCAGCCAAGATGAGATGAGGACTAGTGTCGAGCAGTACTTC. Translation: CASSQDEMRTSVEQYF.

This chain connects TRBV7-3 to TRBJ2-5, with D tentatively TRBD1 (5 bases). Deletions cut 0 bases from V and 5 bases from J, with 13 bases between. The CDR3 has 15 amino acids. The germline V gene encodes CDR1 SGHTA and CDR2 FQGTGA. The CDR3 region has the DNA TGTGCCAGCAGCTTAACGGGGCAGGAAGGGGAGACCCAGTACTTC. This gives the protein CASSLTGQEGETQYF.

The rearrangement joins TRBV29-1 to TRBJ2-2; D remains unclear. V shed 4 bases and J shed 4 bases, with 4 bases lying between them. There are 11 residues in the CDR3. The germline V gene has CDR1 SQVTM and CDR2 ANQGSEA. The CDR3 DNA reads TGCAGCGTTGCTATCACCGGGGAGCTGTTTTTT. This translates into CSVAITGELFF.

This chain links TRBV14 with TRBJ1-2; D unclear. The CDR3 covers 14 residues. In germline, CDR1 is SGHDN, CDR2 FVKESK. Trimming left V 2 bases short and J 2 bases short, with 9 bases between. DNA of the CDR3: TGTGCCAGCAGCCAATATTGGCTCAACTATGGCTACACCTTC. It yields the protein CASSQYWLNYGYTF.

This clone has a single count. The chain combines TRBV25-1 with TRBJ1-6; D not resolved. The CDR3 is made up of 14 amino acids. V was shortened by 8 bases and J by 7 bases, with 15 bases between the two germline ends. Per the germline V gene, CDR1 is MGHDK and CDR2 is SYGVNS. The CDR3 loop reads CASGEGGPNSPLHF. As DNA, the CDR3 is TGTGCCAGCGGGGAGGGCGGTCCAAATTCACCCCTCCACTTT.

This clone was detected a few times. V usage is TRBV4-1 and J usage is TRBJ2-1; D is unclear. Germline assignment: CDR1 MGHRA and CDR2 YSYEKL. The CDR3 is made up of 15 amino acids. V was shortened by 1 base and J by 5 bases, with 12 bases between the two germline ends. CDR3 loop: CASSQGFLGNNEQFF. The CDR3 DNA sequence: TGCGCCAGCAGCCAAGGCTTTTTGGGCAACAATGAGCAGTTCTTC.

The chain has TRBV30 and TRBJ1-6; D uncertain. The germline V gene has CDR1 GTSNPN and CDR2 SVGIG (reference sequence). CDR3 length equals 9 residues. CDR3 in DNA: TGTTTACAAGATTCACCCCTCCACTTT. It translates to CLQDSPLHF.

This clone appeared a single time. This chain uses TRBV19 with TRBJ1-4; 10 bases align to TRBD1. The CDR3 consists of 15 residues. Germline CDR1 LNHDA, CDR2 SQIVND (reference sequence). J lost 7 bases, V lost 7 bases, and 9 bases had no gene match. CDR3 DNA: TGTGCCAGTAATAACCGGGACAGGGGTAGTGAAAAACTGTTTTTT. Protein product: CASNNRDRGSEKLFF.

The sample holds one count of this clone. The chain is built from TRBV9 and TRBJ1-3, with TRBD1 matching 7 bases. With 4 bases clipped from V and 3 bases from J, the junction kept 7 bases outside the gene matches. Germline lookup yields CDR1 SGDLS and CDR2 YYNGEE. This CDR3 has 15 amino acids. The DNA for the CDR3 is TGTGCCAGCAGCCCCCGCAGGGGGAGTGGAAACACCATATATTTT. Amino acid sequence: CASSPRRGSGNTIYF.

This clone showed up just once. The gene calls are TRBV4-1 and TRBJ2-1, with TRBD2 identical over 9 bases. The germline V gene encodes CDR1 MGHRA and CDR2 YSYEKL. The CDR3 runs 16 residues. Losses at the gene ends were 0 bases for V and 2 bases for J; bases not matched to a gene: 2. CDR3 sequence: CASSQESGGTYNEQFF. The CDR3 coding sequence is TGCGCCAGCAGCCAAGAGAGCGGGGGGACCTACAATGAGCAGTTCTTC.

The sample holds one count of this clone. The CDR3 loop reads CASSSEDTQYF. CDR3 in DNA: TGTGCCAGCTCATCAGAAGATACGCAGTATTTT. This chain joins TRBV18 and TRBJ2-3, with D unresolved. Per the germline V gene, CDR1 is KGHSH and CDR2 is LQKENI. V was trimmed by 5 bases and J by 5 bases, leaving 5 bases between them. This CDR3 spans 11 amino acids.

V and J are TRBV4-2 and TRBJ2-2, with D uncertain. Trimming removed 4 bases at V and 0 bases at J, with 6 bases between. CDR3 size: 14 residues. CDR1 is LGHNA, CDR2 YNFKEQ, per germline. CDR3 nucleotide sequence: TGTGCCAGCAGCCGGCTGTCGAACACCGGGGAGCTGTTTTTT. Translation gives CASSRLSNTGELFF.